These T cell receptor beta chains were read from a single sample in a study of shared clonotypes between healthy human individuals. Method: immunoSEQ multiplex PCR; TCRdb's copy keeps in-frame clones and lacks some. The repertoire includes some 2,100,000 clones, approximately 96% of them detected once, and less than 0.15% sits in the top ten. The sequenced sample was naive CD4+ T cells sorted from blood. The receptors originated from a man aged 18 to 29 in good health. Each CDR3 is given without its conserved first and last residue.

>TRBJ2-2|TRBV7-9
ASSERQGANTGELF
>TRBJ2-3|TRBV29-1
SVGLGLADTQY
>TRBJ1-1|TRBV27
ASSRGTEAF
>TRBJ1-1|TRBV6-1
ASSEALRGDEAF
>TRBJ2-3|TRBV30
AWKNGRGRTDTQY
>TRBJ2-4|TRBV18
ASSPSFGVAKNIQY
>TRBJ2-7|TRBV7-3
ASSLMGVAYERY
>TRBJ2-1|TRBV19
ASSTRFGQSSYNEQF
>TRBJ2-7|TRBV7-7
ASSSTGSYEQY
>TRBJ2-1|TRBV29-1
SGGGGTAGHNEQF
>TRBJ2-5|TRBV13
ASSPIQGETQY
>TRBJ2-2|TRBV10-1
ASSDESLTNTGELF
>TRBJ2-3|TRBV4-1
ASSSLTDTQY
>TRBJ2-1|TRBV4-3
ASSQLAGSSYNEQF
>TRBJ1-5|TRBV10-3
AITGEFNQPQH
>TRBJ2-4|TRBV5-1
ASSSSSGTSVQY
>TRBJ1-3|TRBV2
ASSKSQVPSGNTIY
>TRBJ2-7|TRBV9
ASSQGLAGATTYEQY
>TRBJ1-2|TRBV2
ASSERVTYGYT
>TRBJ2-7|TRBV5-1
ASSLSSGSHEQY
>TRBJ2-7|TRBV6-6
ASSSGTRGYEQY
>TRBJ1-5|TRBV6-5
ASSRRQGGNQPQH
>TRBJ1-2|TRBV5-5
ASSFGTGIVGYT
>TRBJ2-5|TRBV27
ASSPPLAGGQTQY
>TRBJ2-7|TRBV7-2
ASSLQGAAYEQY
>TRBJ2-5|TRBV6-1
ASSEITQETQY
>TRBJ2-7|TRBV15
ATSRDGYEQY
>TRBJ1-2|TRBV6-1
AADPRTNYGYT
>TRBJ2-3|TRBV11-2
ASTNPARRTDTQY
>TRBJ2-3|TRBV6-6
ASSIADTQY
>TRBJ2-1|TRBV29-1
SGSGGKYNEQF
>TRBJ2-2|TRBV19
ASSVERGTGELF
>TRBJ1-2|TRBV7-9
ASSLAGLADGYT
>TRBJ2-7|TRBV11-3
ASSLAGENEQY
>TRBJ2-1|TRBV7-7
ASSSLRDRGLNEQF
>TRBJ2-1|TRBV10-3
AITSGLAGHNEQF
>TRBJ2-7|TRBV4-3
ASSQELEWTGIYYEQY
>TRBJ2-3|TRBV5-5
ASSLDLRASTDTQY
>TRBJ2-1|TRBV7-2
ASSRLAGGRNEQF
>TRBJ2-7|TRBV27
ATPRCDRVAVSAF
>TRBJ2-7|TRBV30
AWKGAYEQY
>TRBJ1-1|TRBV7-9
ASSLVQGNTEAF
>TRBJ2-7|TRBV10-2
ASSDGGSSYEQY
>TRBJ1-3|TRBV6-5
ASSYGGFVSGNTIY
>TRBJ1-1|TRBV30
AWSRQLGTEAF
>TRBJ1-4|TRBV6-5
ASSYGGAYQEKLF
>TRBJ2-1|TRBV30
AWSRGLAAYNEQF
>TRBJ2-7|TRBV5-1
ASSLNREIGYEQY
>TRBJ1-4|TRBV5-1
ASSQGNNEKLF
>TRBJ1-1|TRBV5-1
ASSEGQDQQAF
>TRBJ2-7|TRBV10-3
AISKAGDLIEQY
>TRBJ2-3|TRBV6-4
ASSEYGSPASTDTQY
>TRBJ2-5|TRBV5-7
ASSSGRWGQY
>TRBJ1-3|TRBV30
AWSLRTGSGNTIY
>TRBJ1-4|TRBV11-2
ASSTSGAANEKLF
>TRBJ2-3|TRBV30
AWSVWFTSASTDTQY
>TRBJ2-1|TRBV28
ASSPGGRDEQF